This TCR beta chain was observed in a study of regulatory T cells in long-lasting Graves disease. Study-wide results and caveats: With persistent disease, TRBV28, TRBJ1-2 and TRBJ2-5 were the favored segments. Persistent patients shared more public clonotypes (approximately 2,700) than newly diagnosed patients (about 1,000).

As to time point: persistent/refractory GD, antithyroid drugs over 5 years with positive TRAb. PBMC-derived RNA was used for the TCR library. An endocrinology department in Xi'an, China, supplied the patients. Staff drew about 10 milliliters of peripheral blood into EDTA tubes. From germline, CDR1 is MDHEN and CDR2 SYDVKM. The V end was cut by 3 bases, the J end by 3 bases, with 17 bases between. The CDR3 is 16 residues long. Researchers made TCR beta libraries by using iRepertoire HTBI primers and running Arm-PCR on CDR3 regions. TCRdb re-called the multiplex PCR reads with MiXCR, one entry per CDR3 protein. Here the sample spans a few hundred thousand distinct CDR3 sequences, 20% to 25% being singletons. In its sample, this clonotype was seen many times. Its specificity is not known.

The source was peripheral blood mononuclear cells (PBMCs), collected when the disease was refractory, from a patient treated with antithyroid drugs. This receptor was identified in a female donor with Graves disease. The V and J genes are TRBV28 and TRBJ1-1; D call uncertain. The CDR3 sequence: CASSFNRVTGHTEAFF. The CDR3 nucleotides read TGTGCCAGCAGTTTTAACCGGGTGACCGGCCACACTGAAGCTTTCTTT.